This TCR beta chain is drawn from a study of blood T cells in healthy people across ages. In this sample, this clonotype turned up a few times. A second about 7 to 11 cycle PCR used barcoded and J-beta primers. Every cDNA molecule carried a tag from a template-switch adaptor bearing 12 random nucleotides. Using its own MiXCR run on the 5' RACE reads, TCRdb lists one record per CDR3 protein. The table shows some 700,000 distinct CDR3 sequences, with approximately 22% occurring only once. CDR1 is MNHEY, CDR2 SVGAGI, per germline. Trimming removed 7 bases from V and 4 bases from J; junction bases left unmatched: 11. The CDR3 extends over 16 amino acids.

The specimen was blood. This receptor was identified in a man in his 70s in good health. The chain recombines TRBV6-5 with TRBJ1-2; TRBD1 aligns across 11 bases. CDR3 sequence (DNA): TGTGCCAGCAATCCATACGGGACAGGGGGTCGCTATGGCTACACCTTC. Translated, it gives CASNPYGTGGRYGYTF.